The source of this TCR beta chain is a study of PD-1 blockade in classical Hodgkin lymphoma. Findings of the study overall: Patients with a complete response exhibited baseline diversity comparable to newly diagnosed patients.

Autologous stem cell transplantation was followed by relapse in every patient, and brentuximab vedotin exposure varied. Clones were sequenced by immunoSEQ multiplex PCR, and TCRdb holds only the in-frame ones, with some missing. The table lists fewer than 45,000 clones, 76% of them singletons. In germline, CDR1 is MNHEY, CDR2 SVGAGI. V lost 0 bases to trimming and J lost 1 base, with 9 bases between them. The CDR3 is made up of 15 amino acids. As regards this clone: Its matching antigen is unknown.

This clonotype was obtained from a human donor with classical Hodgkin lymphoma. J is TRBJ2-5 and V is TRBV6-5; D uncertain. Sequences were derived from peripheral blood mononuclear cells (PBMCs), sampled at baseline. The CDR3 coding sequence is TGTGCCAGCAGTTACTCTGGAAGCTTCCAAGAGACCCAGTACTTC. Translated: CASSYSGSFQETQYF.